The 4 T cell receptor beta chains below come from one sample, sequenced in a study of ipilimumab plus nivolumab after autologous stem cell transplantation. Assay used: immunoSEQ multiplex PCR; TCRdb lists only in-frame clones, some missing. This sample has about 4,000 clones; about 91% occur once, and the top ten carry approximately 23%. This specimen consisted of PBMCs, obtained in a trial of ipilimumab plus nivolumab as post-transplant consolidation. The receptors here all came from a male donor with multiple myeloma.

There are a few counts of this clone. V gene TRBV19 combines with J gene TRBJ1-2; 12 nucleotides agree with TRBD1. The CDR3 runs 16 residues. Germline V gene data show CDR1 as LNHDA and CDR2 as SQIVND (reference sequence). The J segment lost 4 bases and the V segment lost 0 bases, leaving 3 bases of the junction unmatched. The CDR3 reads CASSIDGTGGIYGYTF. Written as DNA, the CDR3 is TGTGCCAGTAGTATAGACGGGACAGGGGGCATCTATGGCTACACCTTC.

The chain links TRBV5-4 to TRBJ2-1; D remains unclear. The CDR3 spans 11 residues. Trimming removed 2 bases from V and 8 bases from J, with 5 bases in between. Germline V gene sequence: CDR1 SGHNT, CDR2 YYREEE (reference sequence). CDR3 sequence (DNA): TGTGCCAGCAGCTTAACAGATGAGCAGTTCTTC. Amino acid sequence: CASSLTDEQFF.

This rearrangement joins TRBV5-1 to TRBJ2-7, with TRBD2 matching over 10 bases. CDR1 and CDR2 (germline): SGHRS, YFSETQ. CDR3 length equals 15 residues. With 1 base clipped from V and 6 bases from J, the junction kept 7 bases outside the gene matches. The CDR3 is CASSLKLAGDSEQYF. The CDR3 DNA sequence: TGCGCCAGCAGCTTGAAGCTAGCGGGGGACTCCGAGCAGTACTTC. The full variable domain, in which reference TRBV5-1 and TRBJ2-7 provide the parts outside the CDR3, is KAGVTQTPRYLIKTRGQQVTLSCSPISGHRSVSWYQQTPGQGLQFLFEYFSETQRNKGNFPGRFSGRQFSNSRSEMNVSTLELGDSALYLCASSLKLAGDSEQYFGPGTRLTVT.

The J gene is TRBJ2-3, the V gene TRBV11-2, with 7 bases matching TRBD2. Germline V lookup: CDR1 SGHAT, CDR2 FQNNGV. The CDR3 is 16 amino acids. Unmatched junction bases numbered 15, after V lost 5 bases and J lost 7 bases. The CDR3 loop is CASSPIMGGRLNTQYF. The CDR3 DNA follows: TGTGCCAGCAGCCCAATCATGGGCGGGAGATTAAATACGCAGTATTTT. Looking up the rest from reference TRBV11-2 and TRBJ2-3 gives the full variable domain: EAGVAQSPRYKIIEKRQSVAFWCNPISGHATLYWYQQILGQGPKLLIQFQNNGVVDDSQLPKDRFSAERLKGVDSTLKIQPAKLEDSAVYLCASSPIMGGRLNTQYFGPGTRLTVL.